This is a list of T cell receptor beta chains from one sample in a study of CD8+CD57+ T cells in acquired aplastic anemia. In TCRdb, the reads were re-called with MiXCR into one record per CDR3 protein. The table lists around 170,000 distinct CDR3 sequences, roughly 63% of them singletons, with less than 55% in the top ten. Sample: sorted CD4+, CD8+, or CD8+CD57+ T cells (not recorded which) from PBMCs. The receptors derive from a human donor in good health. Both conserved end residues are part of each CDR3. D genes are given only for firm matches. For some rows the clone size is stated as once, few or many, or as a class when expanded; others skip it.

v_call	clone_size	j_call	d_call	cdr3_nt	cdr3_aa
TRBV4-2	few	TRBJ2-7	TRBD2	TGTGCCAGCAGCCAAGACTGGCTAGCGGGAGGGAGCGAGCAGTACTTC	CASSQDWLAGGSEQYF
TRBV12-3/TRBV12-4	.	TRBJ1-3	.	TGTGCCAGCAGTTTAATAGCGGGGCAGGGGTTCTCTGGAAACACCATATATTTT	CASSLIAGQGFSGNTIYF
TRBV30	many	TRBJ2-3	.	TGTGCCTGGAGTGTATCGGCAGATACGCAGTATTTT	CAWSVSADTQYF
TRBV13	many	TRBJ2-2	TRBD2	TGTGCCAGCAGCTTAGCGGGAGGGGACGGGGAGCTGTTTTTT	CASSLAGGDGELFF
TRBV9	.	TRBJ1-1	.	TGTGCCAGCAGCGTAGGGGCGAACACTGAAGCTTTCTTT	CASSVGANTEAFF
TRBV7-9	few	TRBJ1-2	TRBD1	TGTGCCAGCAGTCCGGGACAGTCTTTATCTGATGGCTACACCTTC	CASSPGQSLSDGYTF
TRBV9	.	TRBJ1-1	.	TGTGCCAGCAGCGTAGAAGTTACTGAAGCTTTCTTT	CASSVEVTEAFF
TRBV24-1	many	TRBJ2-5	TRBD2	TGTGCCACCAGTGAAAACGACCAGCGGGAGTTACGGGAGACCCAGTACTTC	CATSENDQRELRETQYF
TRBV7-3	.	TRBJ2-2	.	TGTGCCAGCAGCCCCCTAGACACCGAGACCGGGGAGCTGTTTTTT	CASSPLDTETGELFF
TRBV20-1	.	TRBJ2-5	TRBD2	TGCAGTGCTAGAGACGGACTAGCGGGGGGGGACCAGTACTTC	CSARDGLAGGDQYF
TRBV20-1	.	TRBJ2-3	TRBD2	TGCAGTGCTAGCTGGACTAGCGGGAGCACAGATACGCAGTATTTT	CSASWTSGSTDTQYF
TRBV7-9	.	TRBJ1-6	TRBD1	TGTGCCCAAGTTTATGCGGGACAGGTGAATTCACCCCTCCACTTT	CAQVYAGQVNSPLHF
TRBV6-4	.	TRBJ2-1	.	TGTGCCAGCAGTGACTCGATGGCAGGGGGGGGTGAGCAGTTCTTC	CASSDSMAGGGEQFF
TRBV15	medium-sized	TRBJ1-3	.	TGTGCCACCAGCAGAGGGCTCGGAAACACCATATATTTT	CATSRGLGNTIYF
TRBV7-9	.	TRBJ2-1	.	TGTGCCAGCTGGGCCGGGGGTGAGCAGTTCTTC	CASWAGGEQFF
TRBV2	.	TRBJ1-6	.	TGTGCCAGCAGTGAATCGGCAGGGTGGGATAATTCACCCCTCCACTTT	CASSESAGWDNSPLHF
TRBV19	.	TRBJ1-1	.	TGTGCCAGTAGTATTCGAGGGAACACTGAAGCTTTCTTT	CASSIRGNTEAFF
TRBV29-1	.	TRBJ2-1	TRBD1	TGCAGCGTTGAGACCGGGACAGCGAGCAATGAGCAGTTCTTC	CSVETGTASNEQFF
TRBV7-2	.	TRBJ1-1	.	TGTGCCAGCAGCTCCGAGTGGGGCGCTGAAGCTTTCTTT	CASSSEWGAEAFF
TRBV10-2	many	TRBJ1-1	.	TGCGCCAGTAAACTTGGGGGGAATGAAGCTTTCTTT	CASKLGGNEAFF
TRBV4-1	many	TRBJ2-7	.	TGCGCCAGCAGCCAGACCCCAGCTTACGAGCAGTACTTC	CASSQTPAYEQYF
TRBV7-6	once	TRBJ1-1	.	TGTGCCAGCAGTCCAGGGTCAGCTGAAGCTTTCTTT	CASSPGSAEAFF
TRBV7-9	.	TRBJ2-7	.	TGTGCCAGCAGCTTACCTACCTCCTACGAGCAGTACTTC	CASSLPTSYEQYF
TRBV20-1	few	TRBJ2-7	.	TGCAGTGCTAGATCGTCGCCCCTGTTAGGCTACGAGCAGTACTTC	CSARSSPLLGYEQYF
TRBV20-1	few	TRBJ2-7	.	TGCAGTGCTAGGCCCGATAGCGGCTACGAGCAGTACTTC	CSARPDSGYEQYF
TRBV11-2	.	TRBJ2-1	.	TGTGCCAGCAGCCTGAGGGGGACCGAGCAGTTCTTC	CASSLRGTEQFF
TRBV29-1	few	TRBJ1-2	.	TGCAGCGTTGACAGCTATGGCTACACCTTC	CSVDSYGYTF
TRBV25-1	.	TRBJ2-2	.	TGTGCCAGCAGTGAGATGGCGGACACCGGGGAGCTGTTTTTT	CASSEMADTGELFF
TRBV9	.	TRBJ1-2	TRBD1	TGTGCCAGCAGCGTATACAGGGGCTATGGCTACACCTTC	CASSVYRGYGYTF
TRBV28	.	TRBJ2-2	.	TGTGCCACCAAAAGAGATGCCGGGGAGCTGTTTTTT	CATKRDAGELFF
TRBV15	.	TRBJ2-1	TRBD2	TGTGCCACCAGCAGAGATCCTAGCGGGGCACCTAGAATTGAGCAGTTCTTC	CATSRDPSGAPRIEQFF
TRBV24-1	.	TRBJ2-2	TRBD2	TGTGCCACCAGTGATTCTGGGAAATGGGGGGGAACGGACACCGGGGAGCTGTTTTTT	CATSDSGKWGGTDTGELFF
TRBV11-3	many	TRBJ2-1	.	TGTGCCAGCAGCCCCGGTTGGAGAGCATACAATGAGCAGTTCTTC	CASSPGWRAYNEQFF
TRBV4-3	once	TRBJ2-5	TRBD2	TGCGCCAGCAGCCAAGATGCTAGCGGGGGGGTCGGCGAGTACTTC	CASSQDASGGVGEYF
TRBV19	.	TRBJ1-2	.	TGTGCCAGTACGGTCGGGGACTATGGCTACACCTTC	CASTVGDYGYTF
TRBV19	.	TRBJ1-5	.	TGTGCCAGTAGCACCTCGCGGAATCAGCCCCAGCATTTT	CASSTSRNQPQHF
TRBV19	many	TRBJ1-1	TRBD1	TGTGCCAGTAGTTTTGGGACAGGGGTAACTGAAGCTTTCTTT	CASSFGTGVTEAFF